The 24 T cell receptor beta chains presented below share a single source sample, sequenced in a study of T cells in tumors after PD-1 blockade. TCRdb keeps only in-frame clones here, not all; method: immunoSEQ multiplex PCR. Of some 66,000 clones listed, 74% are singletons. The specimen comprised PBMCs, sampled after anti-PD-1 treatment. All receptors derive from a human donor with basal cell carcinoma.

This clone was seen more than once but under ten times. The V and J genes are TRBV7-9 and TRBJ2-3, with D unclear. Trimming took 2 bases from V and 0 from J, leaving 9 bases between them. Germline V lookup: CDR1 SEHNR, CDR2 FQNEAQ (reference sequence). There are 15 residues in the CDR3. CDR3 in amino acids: CASSLWSVSTDTQYF. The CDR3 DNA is TGTGCCAGCAGCTTATGGTCGGTGAGCACAGATACGCAGTATTTT.

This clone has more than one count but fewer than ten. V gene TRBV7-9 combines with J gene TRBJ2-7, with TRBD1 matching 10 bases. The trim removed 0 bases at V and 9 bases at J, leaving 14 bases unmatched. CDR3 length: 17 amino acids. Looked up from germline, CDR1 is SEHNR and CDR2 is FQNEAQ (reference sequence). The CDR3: CASSLALQVGQGSRQYF. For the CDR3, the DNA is TGTGCCAGCAGCTTAGCCCTCCAGGTGGGACAGGGGTCGAGGCAGTACTTC. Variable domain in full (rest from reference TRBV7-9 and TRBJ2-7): DTGVSQNPRHKITKRGQNVTFRCDPISEHNRLYWYRQTLGQGPEFLTYFQNEAQLEKSRLLSDRFSAERPKGSFSTLEIQRTEQGDSAMYLCASSLALQVGQGSRQYFGPGTRLTVT.

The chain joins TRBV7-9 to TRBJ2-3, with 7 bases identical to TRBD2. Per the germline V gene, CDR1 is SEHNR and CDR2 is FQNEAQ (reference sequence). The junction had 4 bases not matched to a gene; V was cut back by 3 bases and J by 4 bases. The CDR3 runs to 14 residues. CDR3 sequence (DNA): TGTGCCAGCAGCTTCGGACTAGTTGCAGATACGCAGTATTTT. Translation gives CASSFGLVADTQYF.

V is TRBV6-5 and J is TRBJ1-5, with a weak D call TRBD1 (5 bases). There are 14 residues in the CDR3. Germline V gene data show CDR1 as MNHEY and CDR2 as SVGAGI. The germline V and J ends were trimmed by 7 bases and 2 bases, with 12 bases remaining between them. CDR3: CASKTGARNQPQHF. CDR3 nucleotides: TGTGCCAGCAAGACCGGGGCCCGCAATCAGCCCCAGCATTTT.

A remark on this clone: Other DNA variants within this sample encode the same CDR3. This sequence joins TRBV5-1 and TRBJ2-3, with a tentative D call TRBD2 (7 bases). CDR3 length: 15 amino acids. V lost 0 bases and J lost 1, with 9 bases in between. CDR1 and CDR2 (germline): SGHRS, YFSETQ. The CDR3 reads CASSLGGGGTDTQYF. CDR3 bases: TGCGCCAGCAGCTTGGGAGGGGGGGGCACAGATACGCAGTATTTT.

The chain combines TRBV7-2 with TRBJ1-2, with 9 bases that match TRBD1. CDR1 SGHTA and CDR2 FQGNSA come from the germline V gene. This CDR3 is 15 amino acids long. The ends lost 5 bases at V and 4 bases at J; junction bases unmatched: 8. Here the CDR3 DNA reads TGTGCCAGCAGCCCGAACAGGGGGCTGGGCTATGGCTACACCTTC. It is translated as CASSPNRGLGYGYTF.

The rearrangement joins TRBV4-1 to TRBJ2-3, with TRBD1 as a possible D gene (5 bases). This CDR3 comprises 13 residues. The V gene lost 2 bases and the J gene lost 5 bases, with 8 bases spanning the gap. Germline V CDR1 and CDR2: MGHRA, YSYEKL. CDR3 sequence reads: CASSQTQGDTQYF. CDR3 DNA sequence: TGCGCCAGCAGCCAAACGCAGGGAGATACGCAGTATTTT.

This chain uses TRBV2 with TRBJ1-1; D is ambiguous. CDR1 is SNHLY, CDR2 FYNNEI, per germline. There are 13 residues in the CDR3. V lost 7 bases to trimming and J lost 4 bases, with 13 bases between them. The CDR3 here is CASIRTEGTEAFF. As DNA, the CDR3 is TGTGCCAGCATCAGAACAGAGGGCACTGAAGCTTTCTTT.

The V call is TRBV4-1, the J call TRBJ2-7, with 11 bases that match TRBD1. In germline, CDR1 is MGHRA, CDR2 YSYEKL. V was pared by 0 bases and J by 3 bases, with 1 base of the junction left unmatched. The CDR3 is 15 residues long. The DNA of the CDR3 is TGCGCCAGCAGCCAAGATGGGACAGGGGGCTACGAGCAGTACTTC. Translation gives CASSQDGTGGYEQYF.

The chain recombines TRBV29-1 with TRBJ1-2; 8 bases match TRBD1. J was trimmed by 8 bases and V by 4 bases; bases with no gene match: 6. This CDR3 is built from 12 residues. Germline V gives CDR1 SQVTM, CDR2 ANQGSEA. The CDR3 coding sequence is TGCAGCGTTGGTCAGGGGGCGGAGGGCTACACCTTC. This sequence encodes CSVGQGAEGYTF.

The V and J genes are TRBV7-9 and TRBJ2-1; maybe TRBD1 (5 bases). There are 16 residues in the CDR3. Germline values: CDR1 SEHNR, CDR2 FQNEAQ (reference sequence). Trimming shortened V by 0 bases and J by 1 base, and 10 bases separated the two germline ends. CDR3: CASSLALGHSYNEQFF. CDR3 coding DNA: TGTGCCAGCAGCTTAGCATTGGGGCATTCCTACAATGAGCAGTTCTTC.

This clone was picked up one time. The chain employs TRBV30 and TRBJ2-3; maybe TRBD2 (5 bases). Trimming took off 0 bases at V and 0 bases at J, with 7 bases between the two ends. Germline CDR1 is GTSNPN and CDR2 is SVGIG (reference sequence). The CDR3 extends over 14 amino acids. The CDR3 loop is CAWSVLASTDTQYF. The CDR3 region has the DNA TGTGCCTGGAGTGTTCTAGCCAGCACAGATACGCAGTATTTT.

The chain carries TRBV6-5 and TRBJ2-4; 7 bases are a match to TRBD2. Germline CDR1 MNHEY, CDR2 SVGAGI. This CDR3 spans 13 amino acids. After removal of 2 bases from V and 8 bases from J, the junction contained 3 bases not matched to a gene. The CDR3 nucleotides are TGTGCCAGCAGTTACGGCGGGGGTGACATTCAGTACTTC. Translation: CASSYGGGDIQYF.

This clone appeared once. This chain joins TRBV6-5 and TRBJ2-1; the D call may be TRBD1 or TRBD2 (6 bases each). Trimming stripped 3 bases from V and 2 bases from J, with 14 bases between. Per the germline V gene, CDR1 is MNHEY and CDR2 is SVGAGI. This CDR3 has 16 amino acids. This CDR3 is CASSYGGLGAYNEQFF. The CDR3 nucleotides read TGTGCCAGCAGTTATGGGGGGCTCGGGGCCTACAATGAGCAGTTCTTC.

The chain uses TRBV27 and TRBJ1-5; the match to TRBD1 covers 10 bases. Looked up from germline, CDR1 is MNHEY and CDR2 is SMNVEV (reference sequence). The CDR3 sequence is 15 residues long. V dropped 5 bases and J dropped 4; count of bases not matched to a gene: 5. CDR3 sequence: CASSRDRGANQPQHF. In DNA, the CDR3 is TGTGCCAGCAGTCGGGACAGGGGTGCGAATCAGCCCCAGCATTTT.

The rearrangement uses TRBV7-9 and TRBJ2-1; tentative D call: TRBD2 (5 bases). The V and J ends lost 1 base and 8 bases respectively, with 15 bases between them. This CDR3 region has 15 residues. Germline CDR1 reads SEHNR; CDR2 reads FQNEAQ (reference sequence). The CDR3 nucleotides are TGTGCCAGCAGCTTAGACGCGGGCCGCACGGATGAGCAGTTCTTC. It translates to CASSLDAGRTDEQFF.

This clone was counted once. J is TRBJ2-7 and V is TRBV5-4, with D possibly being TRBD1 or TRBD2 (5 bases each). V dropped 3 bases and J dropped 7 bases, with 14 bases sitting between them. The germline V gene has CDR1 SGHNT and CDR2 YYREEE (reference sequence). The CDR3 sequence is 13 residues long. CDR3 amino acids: CASSSRDAVEQYF. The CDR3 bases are TGTGCCAGCAGCTCCAGGGACGCCGTAGAGCAGTACTTC.

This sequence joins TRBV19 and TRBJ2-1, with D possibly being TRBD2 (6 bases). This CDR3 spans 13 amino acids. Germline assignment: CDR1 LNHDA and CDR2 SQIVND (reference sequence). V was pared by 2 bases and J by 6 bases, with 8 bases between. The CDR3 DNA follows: TGTGCCAGTAGTATACTGGGGGGCAATGAGCAGTTCTTC. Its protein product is CASSILGGNEQFF.

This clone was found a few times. The CDR3 loop reads CASRPGQGWVGQPQHF. The CDR3 bases are TGTGCCAGCAGACCCGGACAGGGGTGGGTTGGACAGCCCCAGCATTTT. The rearrangement links TRBV27 to TRBJ1-5, with 9 bases aligning to TRBD1. J lost 7 bases, V lost 6 bases, and 13 bases had no gene match. The CDR3 consists of 16 residues. The germline CDR1 and CDR2 sequences are MNHEY and SMNVEV (reference sequence).

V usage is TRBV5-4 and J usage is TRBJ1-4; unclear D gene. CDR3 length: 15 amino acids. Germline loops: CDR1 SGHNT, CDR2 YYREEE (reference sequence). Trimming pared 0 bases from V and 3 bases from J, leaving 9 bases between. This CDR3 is CASSLGAGANEKLFF. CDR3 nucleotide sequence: TGTGCCAGCAGCTTGGGGGCAGGAGCTAATGAAAAACTGTTTTTT.

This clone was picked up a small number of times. The CDR3 DNA reads as TGTGCCAGCAGCCAAGAAGGAAGGGGGAACTATGGCTACACCTTC. Residues: CASSQEGRGNYGYTF. The chain uses TRBV14 and TRBJ1-2; the D gene is possibly TRBD1 (6 bases). CDR3 length: 15 amino acids. Germline loops: CDR1 SGHDN, CDR2 FVKESK. Deletions cut 0 bases from V and 2 bases from J, with 10 bases between.

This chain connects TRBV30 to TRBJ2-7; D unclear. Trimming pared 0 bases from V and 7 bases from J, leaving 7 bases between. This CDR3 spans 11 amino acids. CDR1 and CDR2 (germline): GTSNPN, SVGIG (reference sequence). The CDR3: CAWSVRGEQYF. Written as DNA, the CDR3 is TGTGCCTGGAGTGTACGAGGTGAGCAGTACTTC.

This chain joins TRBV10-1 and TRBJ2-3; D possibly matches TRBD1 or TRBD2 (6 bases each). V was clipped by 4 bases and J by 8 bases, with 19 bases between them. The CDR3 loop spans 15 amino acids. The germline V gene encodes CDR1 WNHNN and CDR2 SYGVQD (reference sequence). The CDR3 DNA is TGCGCCAGCAGTGCAGGAGGGGGGCCGGGTGGTACGCAGTATTTT. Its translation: CASSAGGGPGGTQYF.

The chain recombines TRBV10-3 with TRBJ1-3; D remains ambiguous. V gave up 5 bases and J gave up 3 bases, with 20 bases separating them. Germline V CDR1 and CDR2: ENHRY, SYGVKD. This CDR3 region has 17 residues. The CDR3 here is CAISSQSPSGFGNTIYF. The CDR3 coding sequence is TGTGCCATCAGTTCCCAATCACCGAGCGGCTTTGGAAACACCATATATTTT.